The present T cell receptor beta chain was sequenced within a study of shared clonotypes between healthy human individuals. The protocol was immunoSEQ multiplex PCR, while the TCRdb copy is restricted to in-frame clones and leaves out a portion. The sample holds around 1,900,000 clones, around 95% seen once. CD45RO-negative, CCR7-positively selected cells formed the naive CD8 fraction, excluding terminally differentiated effector memory CD45RA+ cells. This receptor was identified in a man between 18 and 35 years old in good health. Some clones in this sample may be carry-over from other donors' samples. The specimen sequenced was naive CD8+ T cells from PBMCs.

In DNA form, the CDR3 reads TGTGCCAGCAGCCGGGGAGAGGGCACGCAGTATTTT. Protein sequence: CASSRGEGTQYF. The chain combines TRBV5-6 with TRBJ2-3; TRBD2 might be the D (5 bases). The V gene lost 4 bases and the J gene lost 9 bases, with 12 bases spanning the gap. The CDR3 spans 12 residues. Looked up from germline, CDR1 is SGHDT and CDR2 is YYEEEE.